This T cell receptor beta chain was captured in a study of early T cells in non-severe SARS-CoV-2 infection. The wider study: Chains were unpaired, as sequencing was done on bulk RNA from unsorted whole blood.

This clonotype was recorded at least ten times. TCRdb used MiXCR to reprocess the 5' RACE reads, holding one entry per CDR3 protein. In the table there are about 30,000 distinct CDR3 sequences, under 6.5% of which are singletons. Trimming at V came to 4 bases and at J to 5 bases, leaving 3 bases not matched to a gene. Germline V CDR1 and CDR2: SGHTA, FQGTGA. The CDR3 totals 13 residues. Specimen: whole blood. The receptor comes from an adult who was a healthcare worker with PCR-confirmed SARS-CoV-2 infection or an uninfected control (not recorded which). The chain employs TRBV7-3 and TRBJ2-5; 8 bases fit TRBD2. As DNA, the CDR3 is TGTGCCAGCAGCTCGGGAGGGTCGGAGACCCAGTACTTC. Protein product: CASSSGGSETQYF.